Each of the 10 T cell receptor beta chains below was sequenced from the same sample in a study of T cell repertoires in cytomegalovirus infection. These receptors have no known antigen. TCRdb ran MiXCR on the reads and lists one entry per CDR3 protein. The table lists about 85,000 distinct CDR3 sequences, 40% to 50% of them singletons. The specimen comprised CD8+ T cells from cultured PBMCs, sampled from culture after CMV antigen stimulation. These receptor sequences come from a human donor in good health (CMV status not recorded). Some clones in this sample may be carry-over from other donors' samples.

The genes are TRBV4-1 and TRBJ2-1; the D gene is possibly TRBD2 (5 bases). Looked up from germline, CDR1 is MGHRA and CDR2 is YSYEKL. Trimming left V 0 bases short and J 0 bases short, with 9 bases between. The CDR3 spans 16 residues. The CDR3 bases are TGCGCCAGCAGCCAAGAGCCGGGGAGCTCCTACAATGAGCAGTTCTTC. Its translation: CASSQEPGSSYNEQFF.

The V gene is TRBV7-2, the J gene TRBJ2-7; D unclear. Germline V gene lookup returns CDR1 SGHTA and CDR2 FQGNSA. This CDR3 has 16 amino acids. V lost 1 base, J lost 0 bases, and 13 bases lay in between. The CDR3 loop reads CASSLVSAPTSYEQYF. The CDR3 DNA follows: TGTGCCAGCAGCTTAGTTTCAGCTCCCACCTCCTACGAGCAGTACTTC.

This clonotype came up a few times. This chain links TRBV6-6 with TRBJ2-7; maybe TRBD2 (5 bases). The germline CDR1 and CDR2 sequences are MNHNY and SVGAGI (reference sequence). V lost 7 bases and J 0 bases, leaving 13 bases between the germline ends. The CDR3 contains 14 residues. CDR3 DNA: TGTGCCAGCACTATTAGCGAAAGCTCCTACGAGCAGTACTTC. Residues: CASTISESSYEQYF.

The gene calls are TRBV6-2 or TRBV6-3 and TRBJ1-2; TRBD1 matches at 8 bases. This CDR3 comprises 15 residues. With 4 bases clipped from V and 8 bases from J, the junction kept 12 bases outside the gene matches. CDR1 MNHEY and CDR2 SVGEGT come from the germline V gene. The CDR3 loop reads CASSSHLTGGEGYTF. The CDR3 bases are TGTGCCAGCAGTTCCCACCTAACAGGGGGAGAAGGCTACACCTTC.

This clonotype occurred a few times. V is TRBV7-9 and J is TRBJ1-1, with D unclear. Looked up from germline, CDR1 is SEHNR and CDR2 is FQNEAQ (reference sequence). This CDR3 is built from 15 residues. Trimming stripped 5 bases from V and 1 base from J, with 14 bases between. The chain's CDR3 is CASSLQMGRNTEAFF. CDR3 bases: TGTGCCAGCAGCCTCCAGATGGGTAGGAACACTGAAGCTTTCTTT.

V gene TRBV5-6 combines with J gene TRBJ2-1; D remains unclear. Trimming cost V 3 bases and J 9 bases, with 13 bases left between them. CDR1 and CDR2 from the germline V gene are SGHDT and YYEEEE. This CDR3 spans 13 amino acids. CDR3 region: CASSSGVPAEQFF. For the CDR3, the DNA is TGTGCCAGCAGCTCAGGAGTACCGGCTGAGCAGTTCTTC.

V usage is TRBV6-5 and J usage is TRBJ1-5; perhaps TRBD1 as D (5 bases). CDR1 is MNHEY, CDR2 SVGAGI, per germline. The CDR3 runs to 15 residues. Trimming cost V 7 bases and J 6 bases, with 19 bases left between them. Written as DNA, the CDR3 is TGTGCCAGCACCGAAGTCCCGTTGGGGGGTCAGCCCCAGCATTTT. This codes for CASTEVPLGGQPQHF.

The chain joins TRBV7-9 to TRBJ1-4; D not certain. CDR3 length equals 14 residues. Germline V gene sequence: CDR1 SEHNR, CDR2 FQNEAQ (reference sequence). Trimming took 1 base from V and 3 from J, leaving 6 bases between them. Here the CDR3 reads CASSLVGSNEKLFF. DNA for the CDR3: TGTGCCAGCAGCTTAGTTGGATCTAATGAAAAACTGTTTTTT.

The J gene is TRBJ2-1, the V gene TRBV5-6; 7 bases align to TRBD1. This CDR3 has 15 amino acids. With V trimmed by 3 bases and J by 6 bases, 9 bases remained unmatched. CDR1 and CDR2 (germline): SGHDT, YYEEEE. CDR3 protein: CASSYRGFLSNEQFF. Written as DNA, the CDR3 is TGTGCCAGCAGCTACAGGGGCTTCCTTTCCAATGAGCAGTTCTTC.

The CDR3 bases are TGTGCCAGCAGCTTCCATGGGGGCTACACCTTC. It is translated as CASSFHGGYTF. This chain connects TRBV7-6 to TRBJ1-2, with D uncertain. The CDR3 sequence is 11 residues long. Germline V gene sequence: CDR1 SGHVS, CDR2 FNYEAQ. Trimming left V 3 bases short and J 8 bases short, with 7 bases between.